This T cell receptor (beta chain) was obtained from a study of T cell responses to AZD1222 COVID-19 vaccine. Study observations and caveats: Of spike-specific TCRs, nearly half reportedly target regions left unmutated in variants. Most donors were white British and more were female, and clonal diversity was possibly underestimated.

The CDR3 runs to 13 residues. Trimming cost V 6 bases and J 3 bases, with 8 bases left between them. TCRdb's table, derived via immunoSEQ multiplex PCR, lists solely in-frame clones and lacks some. This sample has over 95,000 clones, with approximately 90% found just once. On this clone: Antigen unknown.

The genes are TRBV12-3 or TRBV12-4 and TRBJ2-2; D gene unclear. The material was peripheral blood, obtained on day 0 of AZD1222 vaccination. This receptor was obtained from an adult in good health. CDR3 sequence reads: CASSSQDTGELFF. Written as DNA, the CDR3 is TGTGCCAGCAGCTCCCAAGACACCGGGGAGCTGTTTTTT.